The 3 T cell receptor beta chains given below trace back to one sample, sequenced in a study of blood T cell repertoires in COVID-19. The repertoire was sequenced with immunoSEQ multiplex PCR; TCRdb's copy has only in-frame clones and lacks some. The sample consists of roughly 200,000 clones, 65% to 90% of them appearing once. Sequencing used PBMCs or T cells enriched from blood (not recorded which). The source is a woman in her twenties or thirties who had been exposed to COVID-19.

The J gene is TRBJ1-4, the V gene TRBV19; D is ambiguous. The V gene lost 4 bases and the J gene lost 6 bases, with 18 bases spanning the gap. The CDR3 spans 16 residues. Germline CDR1 and CDR2: LNHDA and SQIVND (reference sequence). The CDR3 is CASSRIFGRGDEKLFF. The CDR3 nucleotides are TGTGCCAGTAGTAGAATCTTCGGTCGCGGGGATGAAAAACTGTTTTTT. Full variable domain (outside the CDR3, taken from reference TRBV19 and TRBJ1-4): DGGITQSPKYLFRKEGQNVTLSCEQNLNHDAMYWYRQDPGQGLRLIYYSQIVNDFQKGDIAEGYSVSREKKESFPLTVTSAQKNPTAFYLCASSRIFGRGDEKLFFGSGTQLSVL.

V is TRBV5-5 and J is TRBJ2-2; 7 bases match TRBD2. The junction had 9 bases not matched to a gene; V was cut back by 5 bases and J by 2 bases. The CDR3 length is 16 residues. CDR1 is SGHKS, CDR2 YYEKEE, per germline (reference sequence). In DNA form, the CDR3 reads TGTGCCAGCAGACGAGGAGCGGGACCAAACACCGGGGAGCTGTTTTTT. Translation gives CASRRGAGPNTGELFF.

CDR3 region: CASSQGPLGQSNYGYTF. Written as DNA, the CDR3 is TGTGCCAGCAGCCAAGGGCCCTTAGGACAATCTAACTATGGCTACACCTTC. This sequence joins TRBV5-6 and TRBJ1-2, with TRBD1 as a possible D gene (5 bases). V lost 4 bases to trimming and J lost 0 bases, with 19 bases between them. This CDR3 contains 17 residues. The germline V gene has CDR1 SGHDT and CDR2 YYEEEE.